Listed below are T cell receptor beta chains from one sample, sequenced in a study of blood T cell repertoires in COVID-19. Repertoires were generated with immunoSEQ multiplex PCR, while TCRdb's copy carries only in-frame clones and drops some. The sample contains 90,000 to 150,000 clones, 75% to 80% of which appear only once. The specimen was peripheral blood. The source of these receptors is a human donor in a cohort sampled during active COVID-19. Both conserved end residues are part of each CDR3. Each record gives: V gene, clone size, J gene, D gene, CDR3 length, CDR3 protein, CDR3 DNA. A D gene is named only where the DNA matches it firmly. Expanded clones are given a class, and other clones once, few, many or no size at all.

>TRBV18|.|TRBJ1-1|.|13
CASSPKGATEAFF
TGTGCCAGCTCACCGAAAGGGGCCACTGAAGCTTTCTTT
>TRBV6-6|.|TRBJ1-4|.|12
CASSYGAEKLFF
TGTGCCAGCAGTTACGGGGCGGAAAAACTGTTTTTT
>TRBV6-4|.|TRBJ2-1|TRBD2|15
CASSEGLAGDNEQFF
TGTGCCAGCAGTGAAGGACTAGCGGGAGACAATGAGCAGTTCTTC
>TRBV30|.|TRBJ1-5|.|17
CAWSRETGPYSNQPQHF
TGTGCCTGGAGCCGCGAGACAGGTCCTTATAGCAATCAGCCCCAGCATTTT
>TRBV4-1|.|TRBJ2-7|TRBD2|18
CASSQDPNSLAGVYEQYF
TGCGCCAGCAGCCAAGATCCTAATAGTCTAGCGGGAGTCTACGAGCAGTACTTC
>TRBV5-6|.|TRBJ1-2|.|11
CASRANYGYTF
TGTGCCAGCAGAGCCAACTATGGCTACACCTTC
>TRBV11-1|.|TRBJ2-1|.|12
CASSLATGEQFF
TGTGCCAGCAGCTTAGCGACTGGGGAGCAGTTCTTC
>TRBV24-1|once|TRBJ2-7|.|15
CATSDLGNISYEQYF
TGTGCCACCAGTGATTTGGGCAATATCTCCTACGAGCAGTACTTC
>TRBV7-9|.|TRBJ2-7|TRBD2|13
CASTGLEAYEQYF
TGTGCCAGCACGGGACTAGAGGCCTACGAGCAGTACTTC
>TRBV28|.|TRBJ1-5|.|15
CASSLGGANNQPQHF
TGTGCCAGCAGTTTGGGAGGGGCCAACAATCAGCCCCAGCATTTT
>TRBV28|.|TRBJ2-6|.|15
CASSRGTSGANVLTF
TGTGCCAGCAGCCGCGGGACCTCTGGGGCCAACGTCCTGACTTTC
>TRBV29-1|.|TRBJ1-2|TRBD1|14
CSVGGADRIHGYTF
TGCAGCGTTGGGGGAGCGGACAGGATTCATGGCTACACCTTC
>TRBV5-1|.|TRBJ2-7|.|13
CASSFGVSYEQYF
TGCGCCAGCAGCTTCGGGGTCTCCTACGAGCAGTACTTC
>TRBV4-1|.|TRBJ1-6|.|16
CASSQEYGINNSPLHF
TGCGCCAGCAGCCAAGAATACGGGATTAATAATTCACCCCTCCACTTT
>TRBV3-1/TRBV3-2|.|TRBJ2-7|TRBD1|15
CASSRFGQGVNEQYF
TGTGCCAGCAGCCGGTTTGGACAGGGGGTTAACGAGCAGTACTTC
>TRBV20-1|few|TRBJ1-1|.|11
CSARMNTEAFF
TGCAGTGCTCGTATGAACACTGAAGCTTTCTTT
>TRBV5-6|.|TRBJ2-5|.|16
CASSLPSRHWQETQYF
TGTGCCAGCAGCTTGCCTAGCAGACACTGGCAAGAGACCCAGTACTTC
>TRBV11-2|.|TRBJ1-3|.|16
CASSPLVGSSGNTIYF
TGTGCCAGCAGCCCGTTAGTCGGGTCCTCTGGAAACACCATATATTTT
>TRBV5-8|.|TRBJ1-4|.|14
CASRYLTLDEKLFF
TGTGCCAGCAGATACCTCACATTGGATGAAAAACTGTTTTTT
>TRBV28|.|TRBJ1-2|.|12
CASSFRGYGYTF
TGTGCCAGCAGTTTCCGGGGCTATGGCTACACCTTC
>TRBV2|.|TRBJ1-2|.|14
CASSGRLTTGGYTF
TGTGCCAGCAGTGGGAGGTTGACAACAGGGGGCTACACCTTC
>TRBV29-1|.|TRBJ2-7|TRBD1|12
CSGRQGADEQYF
TGCAGCGGACGACAGGGGGCGGACGAGCAGTACTTC
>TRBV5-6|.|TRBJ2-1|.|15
CASSLGRVSYNEQFF
TGTGCCAGCAGCCTCGGGAGAGTGTCCTACAATGAGCAGTTCTTC
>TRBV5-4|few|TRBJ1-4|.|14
CASSSGATNEKLFF
TGTGCCAGCAGCTCGGGAGCAACTAATGAAAAACTGTTTTTT
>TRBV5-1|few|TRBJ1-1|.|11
CASSLDSKAFF
TGCGCCAGCAGCTTGGACAGCAAAGCTTTCTTT
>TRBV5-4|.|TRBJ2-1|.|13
CASSLVPRNEQFF
TGTGCCAGCAGCTTGGTGCCGAGGAATGAGCAGTTCTTC
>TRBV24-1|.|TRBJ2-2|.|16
CATSDLDGSSGGELFF
TGTGCCACCAGTGATCTTGATGGGTCGAGCGGCGGGGAGCTGTTTTTT
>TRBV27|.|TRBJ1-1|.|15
CASSGGDTMNTEAFF
TGTGCCAGCTCTGGGGGGGACACTATGAACACTGAAGCTTTCTTT
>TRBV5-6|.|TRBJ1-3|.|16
CASSGRREDSGNTIYF
TGTGCCAGCAGCGGACGACGGGAGGACTCTGGAAACACCATATATTTT
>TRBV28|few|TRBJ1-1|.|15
CASTLRVGLNTEAFF
TGTGCCAGCACCCTCCGCGTGGGGCTGAACACTGAAGCTTTCTTT